The 5 T cell receptor beta chains listed next were all sequenced from one sample in a study of chemoradiotherapy in HPV16-positive cancers. Data came from immunoSEQ multiplex PCR; TCRdb stores just in-frame clones and leaves some out. The data show tens of thousands of clones, over 75% seen once. The sample consisted of blood, taken from a patient who underwent chemoradiotherapy. The receptor set was obtained from a human donor with HPV-associated anogenital cancer.

A few counts support this clone. The genes are TRBV7-9 and TRBJ1-1; 7 nucleotides agree with TRBD1. With 0 bases clipped from V and 10 bases from J, the junction kept 2 bases outside the gene matches. The CDR3 sequence is 12 residues long. The germline gives CDR1 SEHNR, CDR2 FQNEAQ (reference sequence). The DNA for the CDR3 is TGTGCCAGCAGCTTAGCGACAGGGTCAGCTTTCTTT. Its protein is CASSLATGSAFF. Based on the CDR3 plus reference TRBV7-9 and TRBJ1-1, the full variable domain is DTGVSQNPRHKITKRGQNVTFRCDPISEHNRLYWYRQTLGQGPEFLTYFQNEAQLEKSRLLSDRFSAERPKGSFSTLEIQRTEQGDSAMYLCASSLATGSAFFGQGTRLTVV.

This clone was detected only a few times. CDR3 sequence (DNA): TGCAGCGTTTACCAGGGGGACGGCTACACCTTC. This codes for CSVYQGDGYTF. The V call is TRBV29-1, the J call TRBJ1-2; TRBD1 matches 7 bases. The CDR3 extends over 11 amino acids. Germline lookup yields CDR1 SQVTM and CDR2 ANQGSEA. V shed 5 bases and J 8 bases; nucleotides not matched to a gene: 5. The full variable domain, completed using reference TRBV29-1 and TRBJ1-2, is SAVISQKPSRDICQRGTSLTIQCQVDSQVTMMFWYRQQPGQSLTLIATANQGSEATYESGFVIDKFPISRPNLTFSTLTVSNMSPEDSSIYLCSVYQGDGYTFGSGTRLTVV.

The chain is built from TRBV9 and TRBJ2-2, with D tentatively TRBD1 (5 bases). Germline CDR1 SGDLS, CDR2 YYNGEE. V lost 5 bases and J 6 bases, leaving 17 bases between the germline ends. The CDR3 runs 15 residues. This CDR3 is CASSKQAQASGELFF. CDR3 coding DNA: TGTGCCAGCAGTAAACAGGCCCAAGCGTCCGGGGAGCTGTTTTTT.

This clone was detected a few times. The chain recombines TRBV6-6 with TRBJ2-7, with D perhaps assigned TRBD1 or TRBD2 (5 bases each). Germline V gives CDR1 MNHNY, CDR2 SVGAGI (reference sequence). Deletions cut 5 bases from V and 7 bases from J, with 15 bases between. The CDR3 totals 13 residues. CDR3 sequence (DNA): TGTGCCAGCAGTCACGGGGCGGGCGGGGAGCAGTACTTC. Translating gives CASSHGAGGEQYF.

This sequence joins TRBV7-9 and TRBJ2-5; D might be TRBD2 (6 bases). CDR1 SEHNR and CDR2 FQNEAQ come from the germline V gene (reference sequence). This CDR3 has 14 amino acids. The germline V and J ends were trimmed by 6 bases and 2 bases, with 13 bases remaining between them. This CDR3 reads CASSQFGGQETQYF. The CDR3, as DNA: TGTGCCAGCAGTCAGTTTGGGGGGCAAGAGACCCAGTACTTC. The variable domain in full, completed from reference TRBV7-9 and TRBJ2-5, reads DTGVSQNPRHKITKRGQNVTFRCDPISEHNRLYWYRQTLGQGPEFLTYFQNEAQLEKSRLLSDRFSAERPKGSFSTLEIQRTEQGDSAMYLCASSQFGGQETQYFGPGTRLLVL.